The 28 T cell receptor beta chains reported below all come from one sample, sequenced in a study of blood T cell repertoires in COVID-19. TCRdb keeps only in-frame clones here, not all; method: immunoSEQ multiplex PCR. Found here are about 140,000 clones, 77% of them singletons; the top ten hold approximately 9%. Material: peripheral blood. These receptors came from a woman in her 50s with active or convalescent COVID-19.

The chain combines TRBV29-1 with TRBJ1-5; weak D call: TRBD1 (5 bases). V lost 4 bases, J lost 1 base, and 8 bases lay in between. The CDR3 is made up of 13 amino acids. The germline gives CDR1 SQVTM, CDR2 ANQGSEA. In nucleotides, the CDR3 is TGCAGCGTTGGACCAGGGAGCAATCAGCCCCAGCATTTT. It yields the protein CSVGPGSNQPQHF.

V is TRBV6-5 and J is TRBJ1-2, with 7 bases aligning to TRBD1. This CDR3 region has 14 residues. The germline V gene has CDR1 MNHEY and CDR2 SVGAGI. The V gene end was trimmed by 6 bases and the J gene end by 5 bases; junction bases not matched to a gene: 9. The CDR3 here is CASRSTGTVYGYTF. The DNA for the CDR3 is TGTGCCAGCAGGTCGACCGGGACAGTTTATGGCTACACCTTC.

The V gene is TRBV19, the J gene TRBJ1-2; possibly TRBD1 for D (6 bases). The CDR3 has 13 amino acids. Germline V gene lookup returns CDR1 LNHDA and CDR2 SQIVND (reference sequence). V lost 5 bases and J lost 7, with 14 bases in between. DNA of the CDR3: TGTGCCAGTAGTCCCCGAGGGGGATTTGGCTACACCTTC. Its translation is CASSPRGGFGYTF.

A remark on this clone: An end of the junction does not agree with germline; a read error may underlie this. The chain joins TRBV3-1 (or the pseudogene TRBV3-2) to TRBJ1-4, with 7 bases identical to TRBD1. The CDR3 sequence is 14 residues long. From germline, CDR1 is LGHDT and CDR2 YNNKEL (reference sequence). The CDR3 DNA reads TGTGCCAGCAGCAACAGGGGTACTAGTGAAAAACTGTTTTTT. Its translation is CASSNRGTSEKLFF.

The chain carries TRBV9 and TRBJ1-2; 7 bases fit TRBD1. Germline values: CDR1 SGDLS, CDR2 YYNGEE. CDR3 length: 15 residues. Trimming removed 3 bases from V and 0 bases from J; junction bases left unmatched: 5. The chain's CDR3 is CASSGGQPANYGYTF. Here the CDR3 DNA reads TGTGCCAGCAGCGGGGGACAGCCTGCTAACTATGGCTACACCTTC.

The chain uses TRBV2 and TRBJ2-1; possibly TRBD1 for D (6 bases). This CDR3 has 15 residues. Trimming took off 7 bases at V and 5 bases at J, with 18 bases between the two ends. CDR1 and CDR2 (germline): SNHLY, FYNNEI. The CDR3 spells CASTQLQGSDNEQFF. CDR3 DNA sequence: TGTGCCAGCACCCAACTACAGGGATCCGACAATGAGCAGTTCTTC.

This clone was seen a handful of times. J is TRBJ2-1 and V is TRBV30; a possible D gene is TRBD1 (7 bases). Germline lookup yields CDR1 GTSNPN and CDR2 SVGIG (reference sequence). V was trimmed by 3 bases and J by 7 bases, leaving 19 bases between them. The CDR3 is 15 residues long. CDR3 bases: TGTGCCTGGAGAAAGGGGGCAGGGAGGAGGAATGAGCAGTTCTTC. Its translation is CAWRKGAGRRNEQFF.

The V and J genes are TRBV7-2 and TRBJ2-1; 9 nucleotides line up with TRBD2. Germline V gene sequence: CDR1 SGHTA, CDR2 FQGNSA. V lost 2 bases, J lost 8 bases, and 4 bases stayed unmatched. The CDR3 spans 14 residues. The CDR3 spells CASSLTAGGYEQFF. Written as DNA, the CDR3 is TGTGCCAGCAGCTTAACGGCGGGGGGGTATGAGCAGTTCTTC.

Only one count was recorded for this clone. The chain employs TRBV7-2 and TRBJ2-5; possibly TRBD2 for D (5 bases). The germline gives CDR1 SGHTA, CDR2 FQGNSA. The CDR3 has 16 residues. Trimming removed 1 base from V and 4 bases from J, with 16 bases in between. The CDR3 spells CASSLVGLAPGETQYF. CDR3 DNA: TGTGCCAGCAGCTTAGTAGGGCTAGCCCCGGGAGAGACCCAGTACTTC.

V usage is TRBV3-1 (or the pseudogene TRBV3-2) and J usage is TRBJ2-5, with 9 bases identical to TRBD1. V lost 0 bases, J lost 5 bases, and 7 bases stayed unmatched. This CDR3 has 16 residues. Germline assignment: CDR1 LGHDT and CDR2 YNNKEL (reference sequence). The CDR3 DNA sequence: TGTGCCAGCAGCCAAGATTCCGGGACAGGGATGGAGACCCAGTACTTC. Amino acid sequence: CASSQDSGTGMETQYF.

The J gene is TRBJ1-1, the V gene TRBV28, with D possibly TRBD1 on 6 matching bases. This CDR3 comprises 16 residues. Trimming cost V 3 bases and J 0 bases, with 14 bases left between them. Germline V gene sequence: CDR1 MDHEN, CDR2 SYDVKM. In DNA form, the CDR3 reads TGTGCCAGCAGTTTTCCACAGACAGGCGTGAACACTGAAGCTTTCTTT. Protein: CASSFPQTGVNTEAFF.

Only a few counts were recorded for this clone. J is TRBJ1-6 and V is TRBV5-1, with TRBD1 as a possible D gene (5 bases). V was cut by 8 bases and J by 9 bases, with 24 bases left in between. The CDR3 consists of 16 residues. Per the germline V gene, CDR1 is SGHRS and CDR2 is YFSETQ. The CDR3: CASSASTSGNASPLHF. The DNA for the CDR3 is TGCGCCAGTAGCGCCAGTACCTCAGGGAACGCTTCACCCCTCCACTTT.

This chain uses TRBV3-1 (or the pseudogene TRBV3-2) with TRBJ2-3; D remains ambiguous. V was pared by 0 bases and J by 2 bases, with 12 bases between. The CDR3 is 16 amino acids. The germline V gene encodes CDR1 LGHDT and CDR2 YNNKEL (reference sequence). CDR3 protein: CASSQELVVLTDTQYF. The DNA of the CDR3 is TGTGCCAGCAGCCAAGAGTTGGTAGTCCTCACAGATACGCAGTATTTT.

The chain joins TRBV6-6 to TRBJ2-7; TRBD1 matches at 12 bases. CDR3 size: 18 residues. V was pared by 5 bases and J by 0 bases, with 11 bases of the junction left unmatched. Germline CDR1 is MNHNY and CDR2 is SVGAGI (reference sequence). The CDR3 spells CASSPGTGGGRSSYEQYF. CDR3 DNA: TGTGCCAGCAGTCCCGGGACAGGGGGCGGCCGAAGCTCCTACGAGCAGTACTTC.

The chain joins TRBV19 to TRBJ2-2; 9 bases are a match to TRBD1. After removal of 5 bases from V and 4 bases from J, the junction contained 2 bases not matched to a gene. Germline V lookup: CDR1 LNHDA, CDR2 SQIVND (reference sequence). The CDR3 extends over 14 amino acids. The CDR3 loop reads CASSATGGTGELFF. The CDR3 nucleotides read TGTGCCAGTAGTGCGACAGGGGGCACCGGGGAGCTGTTTTTT.

The gene calls are TRBV1 and TRBJ2-7; the table's TRBD2 call for D was not verified on the DNA. TRBV1 is deemed a pseudogene. This CDR3 contains 16 residues. Here the CDR3 DNA reads TGCACCAGCAGCCAAGGAGCGGCGGGGGTTTCCTACGAGCAGTACTTC. It specifies CTSSQGAAGVSYEQYF.

The V gene is TRBV4-3, the J gene TRBJ1-4; tentative D call: TRBD1 (5 bases). This CDR3 is built from 14 residues. Germline values: CDR1 LGHNA, CDR2 YSLEER. V lost 3 bases and J 6 bases, leaving 11 bases between the germline ends. CDR3 amino acids: CASSHGGRDEKLFF. The CDR3 nucleotides read TGCGCCAGCAGCCACGGGGGTCGGGATGAAAAACTGTTTTTT.

V usage is TRBV6-5 and J usage is TRBJ1-1; the D is unclear. The CDR3 runs to 16 residues. V gave up 0 bases and J gave up 0 bases, with 11 bases separating them. CDR1 MNHEY and CDR2 SVGAGI come from the germline V gene. This CDR3 is CASSYSRGGMNTEAFF. CDR3 sequence (DNA): TGTGCCAGCAGTTACTCGCGCGGAGGCATGAACACTGAAGCTTTCTTT.

V gene TRBV11-2 combines with J gene TRBJ2-1; 7 bases fit TRBD2. V lost 5 bases, J lost 0 bases, and 7 bases stayed unmatched. Germline V gene sequence: CDR1 SGHAT, CDR2 FQNNGV. This CDR3 region has 16 residues. The CDR3 region is CASSVLAGVSYNEQFF. DNA for the CDR3: TGTGCCAGCAGCGTCTTAGCGGGTGTCTCCTACAATGAGCAGTTCTTC.

The chain links TRBV7-6 to TRBJ1-2; 10 bases align to TRBD1. With 0 bases clipped from V and 8 bases from J, the junction kept 6 bases outside the gene matches. The CDR3 has 15 residues. Germline CDR1 is SGHVS and CDR2 is FNYEAQ. Here the CDR3 reads CASSLARDRGFGYTF. CDR3 bases: TGTGCCAGCAGCTTAGCCCGGGACAGGGGTTTCGGCTACACCTTC.

The CDR3 loop is CASSRTGLGSYEQYF. CDR3 DNA sequence: TGTGCCAGCTCCAGAACAGGGTTGGGTTCCTACGAGCAGTACTTC. This rearrangement joins TRBV28 to TRBJ2-7; tentative D call: TRBD1 (6 bases). There are 15 residues in the CDR3. Germline values: CDR1 MDHEN, CDR2 SYDVKM. Trimming cost V 8 bases and J 1 base, with 18 bases left between them.

A few counts support this clone. The chain couples TRBV4-3 to TRBJ1-5; 12 bases fit TRBD1. This CDR3 is 20 amino acids long. From germline, CDR1 is LGHNA and CDR2 YSLEER. V shed 1 base, J shed 1 base, and the junction held 11 bases outside the gene matches. The CDR3 loop is CASSQGTGTGGDWSNQPQHF. The CDR3 DNA reads TGCGCCAGCAGCCAAGGGACCGGGACAGGGGGCGATTGGAGCAATCAGCCCCAGCATTTT.

The V call is TRBV6-6, the J call TRBJ1-2; D perhaps matches TRBD1 (5 bases). The CDR3 sequence is 14 residues long. Germline V gene lookup returns CDR1 MNHNY and CDR2 SVGAGI (reference sequence). V dropped 2 bases and J dropped 5 bases, with 12 bases sitting between them. The CDR3 reads CASSYESGIYGYTF. In DNA form, the CDR3 reads TGTGCCAGCAGTTACGAGTCAGGGATTTATGGCTACACCTTC.

The CDR3 is CASSVGGGRVSGNTIYF. The CDR3 coding sequence is TGTGCCAGCAGCGTCGGGGGGGGCCGAGTCTCTGGAAACACCATATATTTT. The chain employs TRBV14 and TRBJ1-3; D is possibly TRBD1 (6 bases). The CDR3 totals 17 residues. V lost 5 bases, J lost 0 bases, and 17 bases lay in between. Germline loops: CDR1 SGHDN, CDR2 FVKESK.

The chain has TRBV4-2 and TRBJ2-1; 10 bases fit TRBD2. With V trimmed by 2 bases and J by 4 bases, 5 bases remained unmatched. Germline V gene lookup returns CDR1 LGHNA and CDR2 YNFKEQ. This CDR3 has 16 residues. CDR3 sequence (DNA): TGTGCCAGCAGCCAAACCTCAGCGGGGGGGTACAATGAGCAGTTCTTC. Its translation is CASSQTSAGGYNEQFF.

The V gene is TRBV7-3, the J gene TRBJ2-1; D is possibly TRBD2 (7 bases). The CDR3 is 15 residues long. Germline V lookup: CDR1 SGHTA, CDR2 FQGTGA. V was cut by 1 base and J by 8 bases, with 15 bases left in between. This CDR3 reads CASSLNGGRPDEQFF. CDR3 DNA sequence: TGTGCCAGCAGCTTAAACGGGGGGCGCCCAGATGAGCAGTTCTTC.

Regarding this clone: Since the CDR3 does not end with the conserved phenylalanine or tryptophan, this likely comes from a read error. The DNA is left out, because the CDR3 cannot be placed on it with certainty; the CDR3 is given as TCRdb lists it. V is TRBV5-1 and J is TRBJ1-2; TRBD1 was called by the table and not checked on the DNA. Germline CDR1 is SGHRS and CDR2 is YFSETQ. The CDR3 sequence runs 14 residues, both termini included. The CDR3 region is CASSPEGQGTGVLV.

V and J are TRBV27 and TRBJ1-2, with TRBD1 as a possible D gene (6 bases). This CDR3 region has 13 residues. V lost 6 bases and J lost 3, with 11 bases in between. Germline V gives CDR1 MNHEY, CDR2 SMNVEV (reference sequence). The CDR3 nucleotides read TGTGCCAGCAGCAAGACAGGAGACTATGGCTACACCTTC. Its translation: CASSKTGDYGYTF.